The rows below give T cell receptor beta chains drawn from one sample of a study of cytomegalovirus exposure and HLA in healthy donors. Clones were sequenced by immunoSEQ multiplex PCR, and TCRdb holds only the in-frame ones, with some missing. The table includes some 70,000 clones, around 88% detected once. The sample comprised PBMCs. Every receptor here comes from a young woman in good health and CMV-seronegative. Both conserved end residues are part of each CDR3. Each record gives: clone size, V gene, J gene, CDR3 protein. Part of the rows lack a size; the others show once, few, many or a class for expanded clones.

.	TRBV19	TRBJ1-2	CASSISADTTNYGYTF
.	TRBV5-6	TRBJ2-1	CASSHPLAGVRNEQFF
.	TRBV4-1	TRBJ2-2	CASSAPRSGGETGELFF
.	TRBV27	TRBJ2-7	CASSPGTKVREQYF
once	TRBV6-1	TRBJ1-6	CASSSQGTSPLHF
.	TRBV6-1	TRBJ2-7	CASSEDRVDEQYF
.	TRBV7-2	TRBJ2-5	CASSLGQQETQYF
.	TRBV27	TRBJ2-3	CASSFALGTSPPDTQYF
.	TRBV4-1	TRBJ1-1	CASSQMWVEGTEAFF
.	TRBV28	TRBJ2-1	CASSPNLSGTAPTLEQFF
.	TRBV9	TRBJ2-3	CASSVRTGRADTQYF
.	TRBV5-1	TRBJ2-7	CASSLGLAGAVSYEQYF
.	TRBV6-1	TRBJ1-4	CASSGGGAGEKLFF
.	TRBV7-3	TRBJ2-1	CASSQQVAYNEQFF
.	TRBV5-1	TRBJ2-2	CASRGGAGTGELFF
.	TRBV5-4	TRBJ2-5	CASSPGVGGEETQYF
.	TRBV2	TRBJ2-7	CASSVQQGHEQYF
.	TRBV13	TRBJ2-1	CASSTPDRGRINEQFF